This passage covers 13 T cell receptor beta chains from one sample sequenced in a study of blood T cell repertoires in COVID-19. Sequenced by immunoSEQ multiplex PCR; TCRdb stores in-frame clones only, minus some. The sample includes roughly 190,000 clones, about three quarters of them seen just once. The specimen sequenced was peripheral blood. Receptors originate from a woman aged 45-65 years with active or convalescent COVID-19.

V is TRBV4-2 and J is TRBJ2-2; maybe TRBD2 (6 bases). V was pared by 1 base and J by 4 bases, with 22 bases between. In germline, CDR1 is LGHNA, CDR2 YNFKEQ. CDR3 length: 19 residues. CDR3 loop: CASSQVDWGGTTGTGELFF. CDR3 coding DNA: TGTGCCAGCAGCCAAGTGGATTGGGGAGGAACCACCGGCACCGGGGAGCTGTTTTTT.

V is TRBV6-6 and J is TRBJ2-5; 11 bases map to TRBD2. From germline, CDR1 is MNHNY and CDR2 SVGAGI (reference sequence). The CDR3 has 14 amino acids. The V segment lost 5 bases and the J segment 4 bases; nucleotides outside the gene matches: 3. The CDR3 DNA is TGTGCCAGCAGTAGTAGCGGGAGGGTAGAGACCCAGTACTTC. Translating gives CASSSSGRVETQYF.

The rearrangement links TRBV2 to TRBJ1-2, with 9 bases matching TRBD1. Losses at the gene ends were 4 bases for V and 0 bases for J; bases not matched to a gene: 3. Germline CDR1 is SNHLY and CDR2 is FYNNEI. This CDR3 is 15 amino acids long. CDR3 sequence reads: CASSGGTGPNYGYTF. The CDR3 DNA reads TGTGCCAGCAGTGGGGGGACAGGGCCTAACTATGGCTACACCTTC. Looking up the rest from reference TRBV2 and TRBJ1-2 gives the full variable domain: EPEVTQTPSHQVTQMGQEVILRCVPISNHLYFYWYRQILGQKVEFLVSFYNNEISEKSEIFDDQFSVERPDGSNFTLKIRSTKLEDSAMYFCASSGGTGPNYGYTFGSGTRLTVV.

The V gene is TRBV7-8, the J gene TRBJ1-2; no firm D call. With 2 bases removed from V and 4 bases from J, the gap between germline ends came to 14 bases. This CDR3 is 15 amino acids long. Looked up from germline, CDR1 is SGHVS and CDR2 is FQNEAQ. The CDR3 reads CASSLSMEDAYGYTF. The CDR3 region has the DNA TGTGCCAGCAGCTTATCAATGGAGGACGCCTATGGCTACACCTTC.

The V and J genes are TRBV28 and TRBJ2-1, with 10 bases that match TRBD2. The length of the CDR3 is 14 residues. Germline CDR1 and CDR2: MDHEN and SYDVKM. The J segment lost 6 bases and the V segment lost 6 bases, leaving 5 bases of the junction unmatched. The CDR3 region has the DNA TGTGCCAGCAGCCCCGGGACTAGCGTCAATGAGCAGTTCTTC. Translated, it gives CASSPGTSVNEQFF. Drawing the rest from reference TRBV28 and TRBJ2-1, the complete variable domain is DVKVTQSSRYLVKRTGEKVFLECVQDMDHENMFWYRQDPGLGLRLIYFSYDVKMKEKGDIPEGYSVSREKKERFSLILESASTNQTSMYLCASSPGTSVNEQFFGPGTRLTVL.

The J gene is TRBJ1-2, the V gene TRBV27; D unclear. This CDR3 contains 13 residues. Trimming left V 2 bases short and J 6 bases short, with 10 bases between. Germline V lookup: CDR1 MNHEY, CDR2 SMNVEV (reference sequence). The CDR3: CASSLGRLDGYTF. The CDR3 bases are TGTGCCAGCAGTTTAGGCCGTTTGGATGGCTACACCTTC.

Comments on this clone: This sample includes further DNA sequences coding for the same CDR3. The genes are TRBV29-1 and TRBJ2-3; D perhaps matches TRBD2 (6 bases). Trimming stripped 6 bases from V and 0 bases from J, with 13 bases between. The CDR3 length is 14 residues. The germline V gene encodes CDR1 SQVTM and CDR2 ANQGSEA. The CDR3 nucleotides read TGCAGCGTCGCTAGAGGGACTAGCACAGATACGCAGTATTTT. Its protein product is CSVARGTSTDTQYF.

This clone was seen a few times. This chain joins TRBV9 and TRBJ1-1; 12 nucleotides match TRBD1. The germline gives CDR1 SGDLS, CDR2 YYNGEE. With V trimmed by 3 bases and J by 2 bases, 2 bases remained unmatched. The CDR3 runs 15 residues. For the CDR3, the DNA is TGTGCCAGCAGCGAGGGACAGGGGGCAAACACTGAAGCTTTCTTT. Its translation is CASSEGQGANTEAFF.

The rearrangement joins TRBV6-6 to TRBJ2-7; 14 bases fit TRBD2. This CDR3 spans 15 amino acids. CDR1 and CDR2 (germline): MNHNY, SVGAGI (reference sequence). V lost 5 bases and J lost 5; bases outside the gene matches: 5. The CDR3 loop reads CASSPEGLAGDEQYF. For the CDR3, the DNA is TGTGCCAGCAGTCCAGAGGGACTAGCGGGGGACGAGCAGTACTTC.

The chain uses TRBV5-1 and TRBJ1-1, with D uncertain. V lost 4 bases to trimming and J lost 3 bases, with 10 bases between them. This CDR3 has 13 residues. CDR1 SGHRS and CDR2 YFSETQ come from the germline V gene. This CDR3 reads CASSATLDTEAFF. CDR3 in DNA: TGCGCCAGCAGCGCCACTTTGGACACTGAAGCTTTCTTT.

This sequence joins TRBV7-3 and TRBJ2-1, with a possible D match to TRBD2 (5 bases). Germline V gene lookup returns CDR1 SGHTA and CDR2 FQGTGA. Trimming cost V 4 bases and J 6 bases, with 16 bases left between them. The CDR3 is made up of 15 amino acids. CDR3 nucleotides: TGTGCCAGCAGCTACCCGGGGAGCTTGCCCAATGAGCAGTTCTTC. Translating it yields CASSYPGSLPNEQFF.

J is TRBJ2-2 and V is TRBV30, with 7 bases lining up with TRBD2. J was trimmed by 4 bases and V by 1 base; bases with no gene match: 6. This CDR3 is 15 amino acids long. Germline V lookup: CDR1 GTSNPN, CDR2 SVGIG (reference sequence). The CDR3 DNA follows: TGTGCCTGGAGTGAGGCTAGCGGTCTCACCGGGGAGCTGTTTTTT. Residues: CAWSEASGLTGELFF.

The J gene is TRBJ2-1, the V gene TRBV29-1, with D maybe TRBD1 (5 bases). V was pared by 1 base and J by 7 bases, with 17 bases between. Per germline, CDR1 SQVTM and CDR2 ANQGSEA. This CDR3 has 15 amino acids. The CDR3 region is CSVEGTSQSRNEQFF. The CDR3 bases are TGCAGCGTTGAAGGGACATCCCAGAGCAGGAATGAGCAGTTCTTC.